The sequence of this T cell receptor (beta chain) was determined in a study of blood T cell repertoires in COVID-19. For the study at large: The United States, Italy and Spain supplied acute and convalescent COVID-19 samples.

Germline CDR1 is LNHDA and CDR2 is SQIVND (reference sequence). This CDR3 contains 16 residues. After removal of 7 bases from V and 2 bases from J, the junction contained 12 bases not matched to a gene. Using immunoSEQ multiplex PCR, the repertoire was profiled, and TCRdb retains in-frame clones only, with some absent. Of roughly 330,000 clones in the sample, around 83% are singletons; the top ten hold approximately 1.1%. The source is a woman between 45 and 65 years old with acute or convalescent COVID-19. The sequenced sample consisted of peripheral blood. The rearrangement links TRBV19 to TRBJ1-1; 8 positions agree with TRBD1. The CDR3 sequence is CASNRLGQGFNTEAFF. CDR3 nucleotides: TGTGCCAGTAACCGCTTAGGACAGGGCTTTAACACTGAAGCTTTCTTT. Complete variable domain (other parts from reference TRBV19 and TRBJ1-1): DGGITQSPKYLFRKEGQNVTLSCEQNLNHDAMYWYRQDPGQGLRLIYYSQIVNDFQKGDIAEGYSVSREKKESFPLTVTSAQKNPTAFYLCASNRLGQGFNTEAFFGQGTRLTVV.